The 24 T cell receptor beta chains presented below share a single source sample, sequenced in a study of cytomegalovirus exposure and HLA in healthy donors (dated by TCRdb to 2016 to 2017). The library was built by means of the immunoSEQ multiplex PCR assay. The multiplex PCR relied on a mix of 60 forward primers for TCR Vbeta segments and 13 reverse primers for TCR Jbeta segments. This is the immuneACCESS table as TCRdb keeps it, with only in-frame sequences that have V and J called. A part of the clones is gone; compared with another copy, unresolved V genes explain less than half, and the rest is unexplained. In this sample the table shows about 210,000 clones, under 85% of which occur a single time. Jointly, the top ten make up roughly 10% of the sample. Sequences were obtained from PBMCs. The receptors were gathered from a woman aged 50 to 60 in good health and CMV-seropositive.

This chain links TRBV6-4 with TRBJ2-5; 12 nucleotides match TRBD2. The germline V gene has CDR1 MRHNA and CDR2 SNTAGT. The CDR3 covers 15 residues. The V segment lost 6 bases and the J segment 3 bases; nucleotides outside the gene matches: 5. The CDR3 DNA follows: TGTGCCAGCAGCGAGACTAGCGGGGGAGAAGAGACCCAGTACTTC. Amino acid sequence: CASSETSGGEETQYF.

This chain joins TRBV7-2 and TRBJ1-6; 9 nucleotides agree with TRBD1. This CDR3 region has 14 residues. Trimming took 5 bases from V and 10 from J; bases not matched to a gene: 6. Germline lookup yields CDR1 SGHTA and CDR2 FQGNSA. The CDR3: CASSLGQGGSPLHF. The CDR3 DNA is TGTGCCAGCAGCCTGGGACAGGGTGGCTCACCCCTCCACTTT.

V is TRBV9 and J is TRBJ2-1, with 8 nucleotides matching TRBD2. The V and J ends lost 3 bases and 8 bases, in that order; junction bases with no gene match: 10. CDR1 and CDR2 from the germline V gene are SGDLS and YYNGEE. The CDR3 consists of 15 residues. The CDR3 DNA reads TGTGCCAGCAGCGATCGGACTAGCCCTCAGGATGAGCAGTTCTTC. Translating it yields CASSDRTSPQDEQFF. Full variable domain (remainder filled in from reference TRBV9 and TRBJ2-1): DSGVTQTPKHLITATGQRVTLRCSPRSGDLSVYWYQQSLDQGLQFLIQYYNGEERAKGNILERFSAQQFPDLHSELNLSSLELGDSALYFCASSDRTSPQDEQFFGPGTRLTVL.

The chain is built from TRBV19 and TRBJ2-5; 9 nucleotides line up with TRBD2. The CDR3 has 15 amino acids. V was pared by 5 bases and J by 0 bases, with 4 bases of the junction left unmatched. Germline V gene data show CDR1 as LNHDA and CDR2 as SQIVND (reference sequence). DNA of the CDR3: TGTGCCAGTAGTGGCGGGGGGGTGAACCAAGAGACCCAGTACTTC. Encoded protein: CASSGGGVNQETQYF.

On this clone itself: Sequence at one end of the junction differs from germline and may be a read error. Other nucleotide sequences from this sample produce the same CDR3. This sequence joins TRBV7-8 and TRBJ1-6, with unresolved D. Per germline, CDR1 SGHVS and CDR2 FQNEAQ. The CDR3 totals 16 residues. The CDR3 region is CASNFEAGSYNSPLHF. The CDR3 DNA sequence: TGTGCCAGCAACTTTGAGGCCGGCTCCTATAATTCCCCCCTCCACTTT.

V usage is TRBV19 and J usage is TRBJ2-7; 12 positions agree with TRBD1. CDR1 LNHDA and CDR2 SQIVND come from the germline V gene (reference sequence). Germline trimming cut 5 bases from V and 5 bases from J; bases unmatched to any gene: 7. CDR3 length equals 15 residues. CDR3 sequence reads: CASSFSGTGGDEQYF. The CDR3 DNA is TGTGCCAGTAGTTTCTCCGGGACAGGGGGCGACGAGCAGTACTTC.

This chain uses TRBV5-1 with TRBJ2-3, with TRBD2 matching over 11 bases. Losses at the gene ends were 6 bases for V and 5 bases for J; bases not matched to a gene: 8. The CDR3 has 15 amino acids. Germline V lookup: CDR1 SGHRS, CDR2 YFSETQ. The CDR3, as DNA: TGCGCCAGCACCCCAAGACTAGCGGGGCTAGATACGCAGTATTTT. Amino acids: CASTPRLAGLDTQYF. Filled out from reference TRBV5-1 and TRBJ2-3, the complete variable domain reads KAGVTQTPRYLIKTRGQQVTLSCSPISGHRSVSWYQQTPGQGLQFLFEYFSETQRNKGNFPGRFSGRQFSNSRSEMNVSTLELGDSALYLCASTPRLAGLDTQYFGPGTRLTVL.

The rearrangement uses TRBV6-1 and TRBJ1-2, with D hard to call. The ends were cut back, 6 bases at V and 4 bases at J, with 18 bases in the middle. The length of the CDR3 is 15 residues. CDR1 is MNHNS, CDR2 SASEGT, per germline. The CDR3 DNA follows: TGTGCCAGCAGCCCTCAGTCGGGGAGCAGCTATGGCTACACCTTC. Protein: CASSPQSGSSYGYTF.

The chain joins TRBV9 to TRBJ1-3, with 9 bases aligning to TRBD1. Trimming at V came to 0 bases and at J to 5 bases, leaving 6 bases not matched to a gene. The CDR3 loop spans 16 amino acids. Germline CDR1 SGDLS, CDR2 YYNGEE. CDR3 region: CASSVDGQGFRNTIYF. In nucleotides, the CDR3 is TGTGCCAGCAGCGTAGATGGACAGGGGTTTCGAAACACCATATATTTT.

V is TRBV29-1 and J is TRBJ2-1, with 10 bases aligning to TRBD2. Germline-derived CDR1 and CDR2 are SQVTM and ANQGSEA. The trim removed 7 bases at V and 3 bases at J, leaving 9 bases unmatched. This CDR3 comprises 15 residues. The CDR3 coding sequence is TGCAGCGGAGGGTGGCTAGCGGGGGTCTACAATGAGCAGTTCTTC. Encoded protein: CSGGWLAGVYNEQFF.

The V call is TRBV7-2, the J call TRBJ2-2, with TRBD1 matching 8 bases. V lost 1 base to trimming and J lost 7 bases; unmatched junction nucleotides: 8. Germline assignment: CDR1 SGHTA and CDR2 FQGNSA. This CDR3 comprises 16 residues. The CDR3 here is CASSLEQGVSGGELFF. In DNA form, the CDR3 reads TGTGCCAGCAGCTTAGAACAGGGGGTGAGCGGCGGGGAGCTGTTTTTT. Looking up the rest from reference TRBV7-2 and TRBJ2-2 gives the full variable domain: GAGVSQSPSNKVTEKGKDVELRCDPISGHTALYWYRQSLGQGLEFLIYFQGNSAPDKSGLPSDRFSAERTGGSVSTLTIQRTQQEDSAVYLCASSLEQGVSGGELFFGEGSRLTVL.

This clone was found once. Other DNA sequences of this sample code for an identical CDR3. J is TRBJ2-3 and V is TRBV9; 8 bases are a match to TRBD2. CDR3 length: 14 residues. With V trimmed by 0 bases and J by 6 bases, 3 bases remained unmatched. The V gene's germline CDR1 is SGDLS and CDR2 YYNGEE. The CDR3 DNA reads TGTGCCAGCAGCGTAGCGGGGGGGCGTGATACGCAGTATTTT. Protein sequence: CASSVAGGRDTQYF. The full variable domain, completed using reference TRBV9 and TRBJ2-3, is DSGVTQTPKHLITATGQRVTLRCSPRSGDLSVYWYQQSLDQGLQFLIQYYNGEERAKGNILERFSAQQFPDLHSELNLSSLELGDSALYFCASSVAGGRDTQYFGPGTRLTVL.

The gene calls are TRBV21-1 and TRBJ2-7; the table's D call, TRBD2, has no DNA check behind it. TRBV21-1 corresponds to a pseudogene. The CDR3 runs to 14 residues. The CDR3 region has the DNA TGTGCCAGCAGCAAATCGGGGAGTCTATACGAGCAGTACTTC. It codes for CASSKSGSLYEQYF.

The rearrangement links TRBV18 to TRBJ1-1, with D possibly TRBD1 on 6 matching bases. V lost 3 bases and J 4 bases, leaving 9 bases between the germline ends. Per the germline V gene, CDR1 is KGHSH and CDR2 is LQKENI. The CDR3 is made up of 13 amino acids. The CDR3 DNA follows: TGTGCCAGCTCACCGGGACAAATCACTGAAGCTTTCTTT. Its protein is CASSPGQITEAFF. The whole variable domain, filled in from reference TRBV18 and TRBJ1-1, reads NAGVMQNPRHLVRRRGQEARLRCSPMKGHSHVYWYRQLPEEGLKFMVYLQKENIIDESGMPKERFSAEFPKEGPSILRIQQVVRGDSAAYFCASSPGQITEAFFGQGTRLTVV.

This chain links TRBV5-8 with TRBJ1-2; 9 bases fit TRBD1. The germline CDR1 and CDR2 sequences are SGHTS and YDEGEE. CDR3 size: 16 residues. Losses at the gene ends were 3 bases for V and 2 bases for J; bases not matched to a gene: 8. The CDR3 coding sequence is TGTGCCAGCAGCTCAACCGGGACAGGGAAAAACTATGGCTACACCTTC. The encoded protein is CASSSTGTGKNYGYTF.

V usage is TRBV28 and J usage is TRBJ2-1; D is possibly TRBD2 (5 bases). The CDR3 has 15 residues. Between the trimmed V and J ends, which lost 7 bases and 11 bases, there was a span of 24 bases. Germline V gene sequence: CDR1 MDHEN, CDR2 SYDVKM. The DNA for the CDR3 is TGTGCCAGCACTTCCCGAGAGGGCGACGGAGTTAAGCAGTTCTTC. It yields the protein CASTSREGDGVKQFF.

A single count supports this clone. The chain couples TRBV29-1 to TRBJ2-7; D might be TRBD1 (6 bases). V lost 3 bases and J lost 7, with 13 bases in between. The CDR3 consists of 12 residues. CDR1 and CDR2 (germline): SQVTM, ANQGSEA. The CDR3 region is CSVEKSGVEQYF. CDR3 nucleotides: TGCAGCGTTGAGAAGTCAGGGGTAGAGCAGTACTTC.

V is TRBV30 and J is TRBJ1-2, with TRBD1 as a possible D gene (6 bases). Trimming stripped 4 bases from V and 6 bases from J, with 21 bases between. The CDR3 runs 15 residues. Germline loops: CDR1 GTSNPN, CDR2 SVGIG (reference sequence). This CDR3 reads CAWTLPQGRKHGYTF. The CDR3, as DNA: TGTGCCTGGACCCTCCCCCAGGGGCGAAAACATGGCTACACCTTC.

The gene calls are TRBV9 and TRBJ1-6; weak D call: TRBD1 (5 bases). Germline V gives CDR1 SGDLS, CDR2 YYNGEE. The CDR3 is 17 amino acids. Trimming left V 0 bases short and J 7 bases short, with 17 bases between. The CDR3 reads CASSVAPGGTINSPLHF. DNA of the CDR3: TGTGCCAGCAGCGTAGCCCCTGGGGGGACGATAAATTCACCCCTCCACTTT.

The chain links TRBV19 to TRBJ1-1, with D tentatively TRBD1 (6 bases). This CDR3 contains 16 residues. Trimming stripped 5 bases from V and 0 bases from J, with 16 bases between. Germline V lookup: CDR1 LNHDA, CDR2 SQIVND (reference sequence). This CDR3 is CASSPFRDTLNTEAFF. The CDR3 nucleotides read TGTGCCAGTAGTCCATTCCGGGACACCCTGAACACTGAAGCTTTCTTT.

This clone was seen only once. The chain links TRBV5-4 to TRBJ2-5, with 10 bases aligning to TRBD2. J lost 6 bases, V lost 4 bases, and 6 bases had no gene match. This CDR3 is built from 14 residues. In germline, CDR1 is SGHNT, CDR2 YYREEE (reference sequence). CDR3 amino acids: CASSTGLAKQTQYF. CDR3 nucleotides: TGTGCCAGCAGCACGGGACTAGCGAAACAGACCCAGTACTTC.

V and J are TRBV2 and TRBJ2-5, with 12 bases identical to TRBD1. V shed 4 bases, J shed 5 bases, and the junction held 5 bases outside the gene matches. Germline V gives CDR1 SNHLY, CDR2 FYNNEI. CDR3 length: 15 residues. CDR3 loop: CASSVGQGARETQYF. CDR3 DNA sequence: TGTGCCAGCAGTGTGGGACAGGGGGCGCGGGAGACCCAGTACTTC.

The CDR3 loop reads CASSTSSGGWSEQYF. The CDR3, as DNA: TGTGCCAGCAGCACTAGCAGCGGGGGGTGGTCCGAGCAGTACTTC. The V and J genes are TRBV6-4 and TRBJ2-7; the match to TRBD2 covers 9 bases. Germline V gene data show CDR1 as MRHNA and CDR2 as SNTAGT. The CDR3 runs to 15 residues. The J segment lost 6 bases and the V segment lost 6 bases, leaving 12 bases of the junction unmatched.

This clone came up many times. This chain joins TRBV19 and TRBJ2-1; 7 nucleotides match TRBD2. This CDR3 is 15 amino acids long. Trimming took 1 base from V and 6 from J; bases not matched to a gene: 6. The germline CDR1 and CDR2 sequences are LNHDA and SQIVND (reference sequence). The CDR3 spells CASSIVAGALNEQFF. CDR3 sequence (DNA): TGTGCCAGTAGTATAGTAGCGGGTGCCCTCAATGAGCAGTTCTTC.